Below, 22 T cell receptor beta chains from the same sample are listed, as sequenced in a study of T cell clonality in common variable immunodeficiency. Produced via immunoSEQ multiplex PCR; TCRdb's table is partial and in-frame only. The repertoire yields tens of thousands of clones, none seen only once; the top ten contain around 0.8%. Sequencing used peripheral blood mononuclear cells. All receptors derive from a person aged 18-69 years in good health.

This clone was seen repeatedly, ten times or more. The read falls 3 residues short of the CDR3 end, and the missing part is taken from the germline J gene. The J gene is TRBJ2-1, the V gene TRBV9; 7 bases are shared with TRBD2. The V segment lost 0 bases and the J segment 5 bases; nucleotides outside the gene matches: 14. Germline CDR1 is SGDLS and CDR2 is YYNGEE. The CDR3 has 18 amino acids. The part of the CDR3 DNA that was read is TGTGCCAGCAGCGTAGGTTTGCTAGCGGCGGCGGGCGACAATGAG. Its translation is CASSVGLLAAAGDNE. The full CDR3 protein reads CASSVGLLAAAGDNEQFF.

This clone was counted at least ten times. The sequence runs out 3 residues before the end of the CDR3; the remainder is reconstructed from the germline J gene. The V gene is TRBV19, the J gene TRBJ2-5, with a weak D call TRBD1 (6 bases). CDR3 length equals 15 residues. Looked up from germline, CDR1 is LNHDA and CDR2 is SQIVND (reference sequence). V shed 10 bases and J shed 5 bases, with 23 bases lying between them. CDR3 sequence: CATMDTGQTRETQYF. CDR3 DNA (partial): TGTGCCACCATGGACACGGGACAAACCAGGGAGACC.

This clone was counted many times. The read ends 3 residues early relative to the CDR3; the germline J gene fills the gap. This chain connects TRBV30 to TRBJ2-7, with 10 bases lining up with TRBD2. The CDR3 runs to 15 residues. Germline V CDR1 and CDR2: GTSNPN, SVGIG (reference sequence). V dropped 0 bases and J dropped 2; count of bases not matched to a gene: 4. CDR3 amino acids: CAWSVAGGKPYEQYF. The sequenced CDR3 bases are TGTGCCTGGAGTGTAGCGGGAGGGAAGCCCTACGAG.

This clone was recorded at least ten times. The sequenced fragment ends 3 residues before the CDR3 boundary, so the rest is inferred from the germline J gene. This chain uses TRBV5-1 with TRBJ1-5, with 10 bases aligning to TRBD1. This CDR3 region has 15 residues. Germline V lookup: CDR1 SGHRS, CDR2 YFSETQ. Trimming at V came to 3 bases and at J to 4 bases, leaving 4 bases not matched to a gene. The CDR3 protein is CASSSGQGVNQPQHF. CDR3 bases read: TGCGCCAGCAGCTCCGGACAGGGGGTAAATCAGCCC.

Of note for this clone: Read data end 3 residues before the CDR3 end; the end is taken from the germline J gene. The chain recombines TRBV11-2 with TRBJ2-5; D remains ambiguous. V was trimmed by 5 bases and J by 4 bases, leaving 5 bases between them. CDR1 is SGHAT, CDR2 FQNNGV, per germline. The CDR3 contains 11 residues. The covered CDR3 bases are TGTGCCAGCAGCGCAGGAGAGACC. This translates into CASSAGET. The complete CDR3 protein is CASSAGETQYF.

This clone was observed at least ten times. The sequence runs out 3 residues before the end of the CDR3; the remainder is reconstructed from the germline J gene. The genes are TRBV7-6 and TRBJ2-3; 7 nucleotides match TRBD2. CDR1 is SGHVS and CDR2 is FNYEAQ in the germline V gene. Trimming removed 7 bases from V and 8 bases from J; junction bases left unmatched: 15. CDR3 length equals 15 residues. The CDR3 is CASTPTAGYDGTQYF. The part of the CDR3 DNA that was read is TGTGCCAGCACCCCCACAGCGGGGTACGATGGTACG.

The table lists this clone with many counts. Sequencing ends 3 residues short of the CDR3 end; the germline J gene provides the rest. The chain carries TRBV4-2 and TRBJ1-5; 9 nucleotides match TRBD1. Per germline, CDR1 LGHNA and CDR2 YNFKEQ. Losses at the gene ends were 4 bases for V and 4 bases for J; bases not matched to a gene: 11. This CDR3 has 17 residues. CDR3 DNA (partial): TGTGCCAGCAGCCCGGGACAGGGTATTGTCTCTAATCAGCCC. It translates to CASSPGQGIVSNQP. In full, the CDR3 is CASSPGQGIVSNQPQHF.

This clone was counted ten times or more. From the germline J gene comes the end of the CDR3, since the read stops 3 residues before it. The chain links TRBV7-2 to TRBJ1-3; no clear D. This CDR3 region has 12 residues. CDR1 is SGHTA, CDR2 FQGNSA, per germline. Trimming left V 6 bases short and J 4 bases short, with 7 bases between. The CDR3 protein is CASRQVGNTIYF. Incomplete CDR3 DNA: TGTGCCAGCAGACAAGTCGGAAACACC.

This clone was seen at least ten times. From the germline J gene comes the end of the CDR3, since the read stops 3 residues before it. This sequence joins TRBV5-1 and TRBJ2-5; D remains ambiguous. The CDR3 extends over 13 amino acids. Germline values: CDR1 SGHRS, CDR2 YFSETQ. Deletions cut 0 bases from V and 4 bases from J, with 7 bases between. CDR3 region: CASSLGLRETQYF. The sequenced part of the CDR3 DNA is TGCGCCAGCAGCTTGGGACTCCGAGAGACC.

This clone showed up many times. The CDR3 end is not reached by the read, which stops 3 residues before it; the germline J gene fills it in. The chain combines TRBV14 with TRBJ1-1, with a weak D call TRBD1 (6 bases). The CDR3 spans 14 residues. The V gene's germline CDR1 is SGHDN and CDR2 FVKESK. The ends were cut back, 0 bases at V and 4 bases at J, with 9 bases in the middle. The CDR3 here is CASSQDSGVTEAFF. The DNA read from the CDR3 is TGTGCCAGCAGCCAAGATTCAGGGGTCACTGAA. The full variable domain, with the rest looked up from reference TRBV14 and TRBJ1-1, is EAGVTQFPSHSVIEKGQTVTLRCDPISGHDNLYWYRRVMGKEIKFLLHFVKESKQDESGMPNNRFLAERTGGTYSTLKVQPAELEDSGVYFCASSQDSGVTEAFFGQGTRLTVV.

This clone came up many times. The CDR3 extends 3 residues past the end of the read, so its final part is completed from the germline J gene. The chain is built from TRBV5-1 and TRBJ2-2; D might be TRBD1 (6 bases). CDR1 and CDR2 from the germline V gene are SGHRS and YFSETQ. Trimming pared 6 bases from V and 3 bases from J, leaving 12 bases between. The CDR3 runs 14 residues. The CDR3 loop is CASTRDIYTGELFF. The DNA read from the CDR3 is TGCGCCAGCACCAGGGACATTTACACCGGGGAG. The full variable domain, completed using reference TRBV5-1 and TRBJ2-2, is KAGVTQTPRYLIKTRGQQVTLSCSPISGHRSVSWYQQTPGQGLQFLFEYFSETQRNKGNFPGRFSGRQFSNSRSEMNVSTLELGDSALYLCASTRDIYTGELFFGEGSRLTVL.

This clone turned up a few times. The read stops 3 residues short of the end of the CDR3; the missing end is completed from the germline J gene. This sequence joins TRBV6-2 or TRBV6-3 and TRBJ1-5; possible D gene TRBD1, 5 bases. The V gene lost 0 bases and the J gene lost 2 bases, with 5 bases spanning the gap. This CDR3 has 14 amino acids. CDR1 is MNHEY and CDR2 is SVGEGT in the germline V gene. The part of the CDR3 DNA that was read is TGTGCCAGCAGTTACTCAGGGGGCAATCAGCCC. It is translated as CASSYSGGNQP. The whole CDR3 reads CASSYSGGNQPQHF.

This clone was detected ten times or more. Partial CDR3 DNA: TGTGCCAGCAGCTTACCGGGACAGGGCTACGAG. Its translation is CASSLPGQGYE. The entire CDR3 sequence reads CASSLPGQGYEQYF. This chain joins TRBV7-2 and TRBJ2-7; 9 bases map to TRBD1. The read halts 3 residues ahead of the CDR3 end, with the missing end drawn from the germline J gene. Trimming cost V 2 bases and J 3 bases; bases outside gene matches: 2. Germline CDR1 is SGHTA and CDR2 is FQGNSA. There are 14 residues in the CDR3.

This clone was counted many times. The read ends 3 residues early relative to the CDR3; the germline J gene fills the gap. V usage is TRBV10-3 and J usage is TRBJ2-2; D gene uncertain. Looked up from germline, CDR1 is ENHRY and CDR2 is SYGVKD. This CDR3 has 13 amino acids. V was pared by 2 bases and J by 3 bases, with 4 bases between. The CDR3 bases that were read are TGTGCCATCAGTGAGCCGGACACCGGGGAG. It encodes CAISEPDTGE. The complete CDR3 reads CAISEPDTGELFF.

This clone was counted many times. With the read ending 3 residues before the CDR3 end, the germline J gene is used to fill in that end. The chain links TRBV5-1 to TRBJ2-7; 7 positions agree with TRBD2. The CDR3 extends over 16 amino acids. The junction had 6 bases not matched to a gene; V was cut back by 0 bases and J by 0 bases. Germline CDR1 is SGHRS and CDR2 is YFSETQ. The CDR3 bases that were read are TGCGCCAGCAGCTTGGAATTGCGGACTAGCTCCTACGAG. The encoded protein is CASSLELRTSSYE. From start to end, the CDR3 is CASSLELRTSSYEQYF.

This clone was detected many times. The read ends 3 residues before the CDR3 terminus; that terminus is restored from the germline J gene. The chain has TRBV7-2 and TRBJ2-7, with 9 bases fitting TRBD1. CDR3 length: 14 residues. V was pared by 5 bases and J by 2 bases, with 4 bases of the junction left unmatched. Germline CDR1 and CDR2: SGHTA and FQGNSA. The sequenced CDR3 bases are TGTGCCAGCAGCGCCCGGACAGGGGCCTACGAG. Its translation: CASSARTGAYE. The entire CDR3 protein reads CASSARTGAYEQYF. Variable domain in full (rest from reference TRBV7-2 and TRBJ2-7): GAGVSQSPSNKVTEKGKDVELRCDPISGHTALYWYRQSLGQGLEFLIYFQGNSAPDKSGLPSDRFSAERTGGSVSTLTIQRTQQEDSAVYLCASSARTGAYEQYFGPGTRLTVT.

There are many counts of this clone. The read ends 3 residues before the CDR3 terminus; that terminus is restored from the germline J gene. The chain uses TRBV19 and TRBJ2-1; possible D gene TRBD2, 6 bases. The CDR3 consists of 13 residues. The V end was cut by 6 bases, the J end by 8 bases, with 14 bases between. The germline CDR1 and CDR2 sequences are LNHDA and SQIVND (reference sequence). CDR3 sequence: CASRRLELDEQFF. CDR3 DNA, as far as it was read: TGTGCCAGTAGGCGACTAGAATTGGATGAG.

In this sample, this clone turned up many times. The read stops 3 residues short of the end of the CDR3; the missing end is completed from the germline J gene. The chain joins TRBV29-1 to TRBJ1-1; D perhaps matches TRBD1 (5 bases). Germline CDR1 is SQVTM and CDR2 is ANQGSEA. Trimming took 4 bases from V and 4 from J, leaving 13 bases between them. The CDR3 covers 13 residues. The CDR3 bases that were read are TGCAGCGTTGGGGGCCAGGGAATCACTGAA. It codes for CSVGGQGITE. The entire CDR3 is CSVGGQGITEAFF.

This clone has at least ten counts. Coverage ceases 3 residues before the CDR3 finishes, and the germline J gene fills in the end. The chain uses TRBV7-6 and TRBJ2-3, with unresolved D. The germline CDR1 and CDR2 sequences are SGHVS and FNYEAQ. V lost 1 base to trimming and J lost 4 bases, with 12 bases between them. The CDR3 runs to 15 residues. CDR3 region: CASSLVGGLSDTQYF. CDR3 bases read: TGTGCCAGCAGCTTAGTCGGCGGCTTATCAGATACG.

This clone appeared many times. The sequenced fragment ends 3 residues before the CDR3 boundary, so the rest is inferred from the germline J gene. The chain uses TRBV27 and TRBJ2-1, with unresolved D. V gave up 6 bases and J gave up 0 bases, with 9 bases separating them. The length of the CDR3 is 14 residues. CDR1 and CDR2 from the germline V gene are MNHEY and SMNVEV (reference sequence). The sequenced CDR3 bases are TGTGCCAGCAGACCCGTTAGCTCCTACAATGAG. Translation: CASRPVSSYNE. The full-length CDR3 reads as CASRPVSSYNEQFF.

This clone was recorded many times. The CDR3 is cut off 3 residues early in the read; its end comes from the germline J gene. This chain joins TRBV19 and TRBJ2-2; 9 positions match TRBD1. CDR1 and CDR2 from the germline V gene are LNHDA and SQIVND (reference sequence). The CDR3 runs to 15 residues. The V segment lost 2 bases and the J segment 4 bases; nucleotides outside the gene matches: 2. CDR3 sequence reads: CASSIKTGGTGELFF. Partial CDR3 DNA: TGTGCCAGTAGTATAAAGACAGGGGGCACCGGGGAG.

This clone was seen repeatedly, ten times or more. From the germline J gene comes the end of the CDR3, since the read stops 3 residues before it. The V gene is TRBV20-1, the J gene TRBJ2-3, with TRBD2 matching 14 bases. V shed 0 bases, J shed 7 bases, and the junction held 9 bases outside the gene matches. The germline V gene has CDR1 DFQATT and CDR2 SNEGSKA (reference sequence). The length of the CDR3 is 17 residues. The covered CDR3 bases are TGCAGTGCTAGAGATATTGGGACTAGCGGGAGAAGAAATACG. Protein sequence: CSARDIGTSGRRNT. The entire CDR3 protein is CSARDIGTSGRRNTQYF.